This TCR beta chain was documented in a study of regulatory T cells in long-lasting Graves disease. Noted time point: newly diagnosed GD, antithyroid drugs for less than 3 months. Following extraction of RNA from PBMCs, that RNA was used to make the TCR library. Both iRepertoire HTBI primers and Arm-PCR of CDR3 regions were used to build the TCR beta libraries. TCRdb re-called the multiplex PCR reads with MiXCR, one entry per CDR3 protein. Here the sample spans about 430,000 distinct CDR3 sequences, approximately 15% being singletons. With 7 bases clipped from V and 1 base from J, the junction kept 3 bases outside the gene matches. CDR3 size: 13 residues. Per germline, CDR1 SNHLY and CDR2 FYNNEI. This clonotype has ten or more counts. The data also belong to a second study, concerning T cells in Graves' hyperthyroidism and ophthalmopathy.

The TCR comes from a woman aged 40 to 49 with Graves disease. This specimen consisted of peripheral blood mononuclear cells (PBMCs), obtained at new diagnosis, from a patient treated with antithyroid drugs. The rearrangement joins TRBV2 to TRBJ2-5; 7 bases align to TRBD2. The CDR3 DNA is TGTGCCAGCAACCAGCGGGGCCAAGAGACCCAGTACTTC. Its translation is CASNQRGQETQYF.